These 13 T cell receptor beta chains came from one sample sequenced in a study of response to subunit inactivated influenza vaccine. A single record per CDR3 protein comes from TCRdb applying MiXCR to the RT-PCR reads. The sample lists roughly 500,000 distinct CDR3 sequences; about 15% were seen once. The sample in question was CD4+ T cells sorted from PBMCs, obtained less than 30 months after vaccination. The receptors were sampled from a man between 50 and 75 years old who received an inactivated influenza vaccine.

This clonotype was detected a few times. The CDR3: CASSRDYNEQFF. Written as DNA, the CDR3 is TGTGCCAGCAGCCGTGATTACAATGAGCAGTTCTTC. The genes are TRBV14 and TRBJ2-1; D is unclear. V was pared by 4 bases and J by 4 bases, with 5 bases between. CDR3 length: 12 residues. The germline gives CDR1 SGHDN, CDR2 FVKESK.

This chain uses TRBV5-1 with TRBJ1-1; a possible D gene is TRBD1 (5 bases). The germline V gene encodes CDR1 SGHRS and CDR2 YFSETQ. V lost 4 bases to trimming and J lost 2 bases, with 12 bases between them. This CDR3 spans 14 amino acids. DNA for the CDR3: TGCGCCAGCAGCGGGCTGGGACCAAACACTGAAGCTTTCTTT. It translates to CASSGLGPNTEAFF.

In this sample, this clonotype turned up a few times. CDR3: CASTLGQGINSPLHF. The CDR3 DNA sequence: TGTGCCAGCACCTTGGGACAGGGAATTAATTCACCCCTCCACTTT. The gene calls are TRBV6-1 and TRBJ1-6, with TRBD1 identical over 9 bases. Unmatched junction bases numbered 7, after V lost 7 bases and J lost 6 bases. This CDR3 has 15 amino acids. The germline V gene has CDR1 MNHNS and CDR2 SASEGT.

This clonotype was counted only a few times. The CDR3 spells CASSPKSENTGELFF. CDR3 coding DNA: TGTGCCAGCTCACCAAAGTCAGAGAACACCGGGGAGCTGTTTTTT. V usage is TRBV18 and J usage is TRBJ2-2, with D unresolved. Between the trimmed V and J ends, which lost 2 bases and 1 base, there was a span of 8 bases. CDR3 length equals 15 residues. Germline CDR1 is KGHSH and CDR2 is LQKENI.

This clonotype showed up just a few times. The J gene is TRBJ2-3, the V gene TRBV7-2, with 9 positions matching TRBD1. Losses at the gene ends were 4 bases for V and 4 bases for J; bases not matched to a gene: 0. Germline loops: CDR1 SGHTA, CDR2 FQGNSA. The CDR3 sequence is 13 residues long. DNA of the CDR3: TGTGCCAGCAGCTGGACAGGGGCAGATACGCAGTATTTT. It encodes CASSWTGADTQYF.

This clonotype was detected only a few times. The CDR3 protein is CASSQQGPDTGELFF. In nucleotides, the CDR3 is TGCGCCAGCAGCCAACAGGGTCCCGACACCGGGGAGCTGTTTTTT. This chain uses TRBV4-1 with TRBJ2-2; D may be TRBD1 (5 bases). V lost 2 bases, J lost 3 bases, and 10 bases lay in between. Per the germline V gene, CDR1 is MGHRA and CDR2 is YSYEKL. The CDR3 length is 15 residues.

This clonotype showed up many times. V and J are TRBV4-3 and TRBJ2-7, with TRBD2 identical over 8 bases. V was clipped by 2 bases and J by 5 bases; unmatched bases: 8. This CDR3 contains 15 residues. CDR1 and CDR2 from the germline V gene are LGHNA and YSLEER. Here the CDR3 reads CASSQTAGVLDEQYF. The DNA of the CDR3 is TGCGCCAGCAGCCAAACAGCGGGGGTACTTGACGAGCAGTACTTC.

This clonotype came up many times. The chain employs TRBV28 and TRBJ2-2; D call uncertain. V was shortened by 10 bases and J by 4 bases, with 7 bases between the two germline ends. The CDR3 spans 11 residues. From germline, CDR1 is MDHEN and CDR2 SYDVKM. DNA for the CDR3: TGTGCCACCACGGGCACCGGGGAGCTGTTTTTT. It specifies CATTGTGELFF.

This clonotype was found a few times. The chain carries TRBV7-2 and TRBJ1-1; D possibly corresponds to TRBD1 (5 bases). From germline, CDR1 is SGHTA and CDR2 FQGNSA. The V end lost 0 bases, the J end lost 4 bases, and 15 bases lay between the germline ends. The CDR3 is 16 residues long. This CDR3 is CASSLASGVYGTEAFF. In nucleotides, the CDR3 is TGTGCCAGCAGCTTAGCGTCGGGGGTATATGGCACTGAAGCTTTCTTT. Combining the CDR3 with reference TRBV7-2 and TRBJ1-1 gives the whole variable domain GAGVSQSPSNKVTEKGKDVELRCDPISGHTALYWYRQSLGQGLEFLIYFQGNSAPDKSGLPSDRFSAERTGGSVSTLTIQRTQQEDSAVYLCASSLASGVYGTEAFFGQGTRLTVV.

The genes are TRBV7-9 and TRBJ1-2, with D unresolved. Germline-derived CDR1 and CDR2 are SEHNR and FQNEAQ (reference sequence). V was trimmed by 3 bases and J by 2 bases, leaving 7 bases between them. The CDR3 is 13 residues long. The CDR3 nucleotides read TGTGCCAGCAGCTTTTTCCCGAACTATGGCTACACCTTC. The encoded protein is CASSFFPNYGYTF.

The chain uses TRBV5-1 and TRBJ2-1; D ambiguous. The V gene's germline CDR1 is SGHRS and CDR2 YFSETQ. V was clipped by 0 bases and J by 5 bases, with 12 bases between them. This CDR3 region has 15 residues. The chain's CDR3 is CASSLARDLHNEQFF. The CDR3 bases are TGCGCCAGCAGCTTGGCCAGAGACCTACACAATGAGCAGTTCTTC.

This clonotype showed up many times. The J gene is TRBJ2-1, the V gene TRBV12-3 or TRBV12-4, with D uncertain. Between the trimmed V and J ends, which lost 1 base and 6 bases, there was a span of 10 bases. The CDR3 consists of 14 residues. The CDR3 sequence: CASSLEQLGNEQFF. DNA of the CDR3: TGTGCCAGCAGTTTAGAACAGCTGGGCAATGAGCAGTTCTTC.

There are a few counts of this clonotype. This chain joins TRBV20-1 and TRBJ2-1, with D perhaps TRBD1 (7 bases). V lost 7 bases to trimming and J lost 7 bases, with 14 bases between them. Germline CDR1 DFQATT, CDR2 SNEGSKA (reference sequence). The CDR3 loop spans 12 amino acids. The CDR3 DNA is TGCAGTGGGGGGGAGACAGGGAATGAGCAGTTCTTC. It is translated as CSGGETGNEQFF.